The rows below give T cell receptor beta chains drawn from one sample of a study of cytomegalovirus exposure and HLA in healthy donors. Clones were sequenced by immunoSEQ multiplex PCR, and TCRdb holds only the in-frame ones, with some missing. The data show about 150,000 clones, about 85% seen once. The material sequenced was PBMCs. The receptors were gathered from a human donor in good health. Each CDR3 is given with its conserved first and last residue. Fields, in order: J gene, D gene, V gene, clone size, CDR3 protein, CDR3 DNA. D genes are given only for firm matches. The size of a clone is reported for some rows only, either as once, few or many, or as a class for expanded clones.

>TRBJ1-2|TRBD1|TRBV7-8|-
CASSSSLGQGYGYPF
TGTGCCAGCAGTTCCAGCCTAGGACAGGGCTATGGCTACCCCTTC
>TRBJ2-3|-|TRBV6-5|-
CASSSGASTDTQYF
TGTGCCAGCAGTTCGGGTGCTAGCACAGATACGCAGTATTTT
>TRBJ2-7|-|TRBV7-9|few
CASSPLPSYEQYF
TGTGCCAGCAGCCCCCTCCCCTCCTACGAGCAGTACTTC
>TRBJ2-1|-|TRBV12-2|-
CASRNLFPGSSYNEQFF
TGTGCAAGTCGGAACTTATTCCCCGGGAGTTCCTACAATGAGCAGTTCTTC
>TRBJ1-5|TRBD1|TRBV28|once
CASSWGQNNQPQHF
TGTGCCAGCAGTTGGGGACAGAACAATCAGCCCCAGCATTTT
>TRBJ2-1|TRBD2|TRBV5-1|-
CASSLGLAGPGSGEQFF
TGCGCCAGCAGCTTGGGACTAGCGGGTCCGGGTTCGGGTGAGCAGTTCTTC
>TRBJ2-7|TRBD2|TRBV11-2|-
CASSLLLAGGLSYEQYF
TGTGCCAGCAGCTTATTGCTAGCGGGAGGTCTGTCCTACGAGCAGTACTTC
>TRBJ2-6|TRBD1|TRBV11-2|-
CASSLDFGQGVAGANVLTF
TGTGCCAGCAGCTTAGATTTCGGACAGGGAGTCGCTGGGGCCAACGTCCTGACTTTC
>TRBJ2-1|-|TRBV14|-
CASSQVRLDDEQFF
TGTGCCAGCAGCCAAGTACGCCTAGACGATGAGCAGTTCTTC
>TRBJ2-3|-|TRBV5-6|-
CASSLYTDTQYF
TGTGCCAGCAGCTTGTACACAGATACGCAGTATTTT
>TRBJ2-7|TRBD2|TRBV9|-
CASSVLAGANYEQYF
TGTGCCAGCAGCGTTTTAGCGGGAGCTAATTACGAGCAGTACTTC
>TRBJ1-6|-|TRBV30|-
CAWSGQGNSPLHF
TGTGCCTGGAGTGGTCAGGGTAATTCACCCCTCCACTTT
>TRBJ2-3|TRBD2|TRBV13|-
CASSTPGLAGGPLVDTQYF
TGTGCCAGCAGCACCCCCGGACTAGCGGGAGGCCCCCTGGTGGATACGCAGTATTTT
>TRBJ1-5|-|TRBV28|-
CASSIVRGMRQPQHF
TGTGCCAGCAGCATAGTAAGGGGAATGAGGCAGCCCCAGCATTTT
>TRBJ1-2|TRBD1|TRBV12-5|-
CASGSGTGFYGYTF
TGTGCTAGTGGTTCCGGGACAGGGTTCTATGGCTACACCTTC
>TRBJ2-7|TRBD1|TRBV7-9|-
CASSLEGQGFYEQYF
TGTGCCAGCAGCTTAGAGGGACAGGGTTTCTACGAGCAGTACTTC
>TRBJ2-3|TRBD2|TRBV5-6|once
CASSFDLAGTDTQYF
TGTGCCAGCAGCTTTGACCTAGCGGGCACAGATACGCAGTATTTT
>TRBJ2-4|TRBD1|TRBV5-8|-
CASSIRGQGRNIQYF
TGTGCCAGCAGCATCAGGGGGCAGGGACGAAACATTCAGTACTTC
>TRBJ2-2|-|TRBV5-1|-
CASSLINSGLNTGELFF
TGCGCCAGCAGTCTTATCAATAGCGGCTTGAACACCGGGGAGCTGTTTTTT
>TRBJ1-3|-|TRBV7-6|once
CASSLDSLGNTIYF
TGTGCCAGCAGCTTAGATAGCCTTGGAAACACCATATATTTT
>TRBJ2-7|TRBD1|TRBV4-3|-
CASSHSGGATGEQYF
TGCGCCAGCAGCCATTCAGGGGGCGCGACCGGCGAGCAGTACTTC
>TRBJ2-5|TRBD1|TRBV2|-
CASIQDRGLQETQYF
TGTGCCAGCATTCAGGACAGGGGGCTCCAAGAGACCCAGTACTTC
>TRBJ2-7|-|TRBV7-9|-
CASTPLGSSYEQYF
TGTGCCAGCACCCCCTTGGGGAGCTCCTACGAGCAGTACTTC
>TRBJ1-6|-|TRBV6-6|-
CASSPFDNSPLHF
TGTGCCAGCAGCCCCTTCGATAATTCACCCCTCCACTTT
>TRBJ2-1|-|TRBV5-1|-
CASSLELDLEQFF
TGCGCCAGCAGCTTGGAGCTAGATCTTGAGCAGTTCTTC
>TRBJ2-1|-|TRBV7-3|-
CASSFLPSDNEQFF
TGTGCCAGCAGCTTCCTCCCGTCAGACAATGAGCAGTTCTTC
>TRBJ2-2|TRBD1|TRBV29-1|-
CSASPGTGDTGELFF
TGCAGCGCCAGTCCCGGGACAGGGGACACCGGGGAGCTGTTTTTT
>TRBJ2-7|-|TRBV28|-
CASSNPGSYEQYF
TGTGCCAGCAGTAATCCGGGGTCCTACGAGCAGTACTTC
>TRBJ1-4|-|TRBV5-4|-
CASSFDREREYEKLFF
TGTGCCAGCAGCTTCGACAGAGAACGGGAGTATGAAAAACTGTTTTTT
>TRBJ2-3|TRBD2|TRBV15|-
CATSRVGTSGGTLRDTQYF
TGTGCCACCAGCAGAGTCGGGACTAGCGGGGGAACCCTTCGAGATACGCAGTATTTT
>TRBJ2-2|-|TRBV5-8|few
CASSLANTGELFF
TGTGCCAGCAGCCTGGCAAACACCGGGGAGCTGTTTTTT
>TRBJ1-2|TRBD1|TRBV5-4|-
CASIPDRDGYTF
TGTGCCAGCATCCCGGACAGGGATGGCTACACCTTC
>TRBJ2-3|TRBD2|TRBV5-1|few
CASSLGLAGADTQYF
TGCGCCAGCAGCTTGGGTCTAGCGGGGGCAGATACGCAGTATTTT